This entry describes one TCR beta chain. Its antigen remains unknown. This entry belongs to a study of PD-1 blockade in mismatch repair-deficient tumors. Study-wide results and caveats: Tumor-resident clones, often undetectable pretreatment in blood, expanded then contracted after pembrolizumab.

Measured with immunoSEQ multiplex PCR; TCRdb has only the in-frame clones, and not every one. The sample lists 35,000 to 40,000 clones; about 76% were seen once. PCR or immunohistochemistry showed mismatch repair deficiency in every enrolled patient. Three pembrolizumab responders had their TCRs sequenced. The source of this sequence is an adult with mismatch repair-deficient cancer. Here the sequenced sample was peripheral blood, taken 4 weeks after starting pembrolizumab.

The CDR3 DNA reads as TGTGCCAGCAGGTCCGGGACAGCTAACTCTGGGGCCAACGTCCTGACTTTC. Protein: CASRSGTANSGANVLTF. The V gene is TRBV7-9, the J gene TRBJ2-6, with 7 bases aligning to TRBD1. The CDR3 is 17 amino acids. The germline V gene has CDR1 SEHNR and CDR2 FQNEAQ (reference sequence). Germline trimming cut 6 bases from V and 0 bases from J; bases unmatched to any gene: 8.